These T cell receptor beta chains were read from a single sample in a study of T cell repertoires in cytomegalovirus infection. TCRdb reprocessed the reads via MiXCR and lists one record per CDR3 protein. The sample yields 450,000 to 550,000 distinct CDR3 sequences, about 17% seen once. Sequenced sample: CD8+ T cells from PBMCs. These receptors came from a human donor in good health (CMV status not recorded). Some clones in this sample may be carry-over from other donors' samples. CDR3s include the opening cysteine and the closing phenylalanine or tryptophan.

v_call cdr3_aa
TRBV5-1 CASSLPQGGPLHF
TRBV10-3 CAISEFLTGANTEAFF
TRBV7-2 CASSLGHRLYEQYF
TRBV12-3/TRBV12-4 CASSTDSYSNQPQHF
TRBV7-7 CASSPWVGAGNTIYF
TRBV27 CASSLGDRLGAQYF
TRBV2 CASRGGRETQYF
TRBV6-5 CASSPSGSYQETQYF
TRBV13 CASSRTGGYTGELFF
TRBV27 CASSHSSGSLTYEQYF
TRBV7-2 CASSLGSALNTEAFF
TRBV19 CASIPRGNPYGYTF
TRBV6-2/TRBV6-3 CASDRDRGTATQYF
TRBV4-1 CASSQDLVNTIYF
TRBV20-1 CSASDYPAGNTIYF
TRBV24-1 CATSDLIGAEGTNTGELFF
TRBV27 CASSSVLVAVAHEQYF
TRBV20-1 CSVRPDRENSPLHF
TRBV7-8 CASSLVGGRGDEQFF
TRBV6-1 CASPVGDTQYF
TRBV4-1 CASSQGSGTEAFF
TRBV27 CASSLSRTGELFF
TRBV2 CASSSRAYSNQPQHF
TRBV2 CASIRGEGRDQPQHF
TRBV28 CASSLMSGTGFSYEQYF
TRBV12-3/TRBV12-4 CASRSGQGPQETQYF
TRBV7-4 CASSLRKAGESGGVETQYF
TRBV7-8 CAGGPQYF
TRBV29-1 CSVEGWRETNTEAFF
TRBV9 CASSVVARDSGNTIYF
TRBV12-3/TRBV12-4 CASRPTGPLKALQETQYF
TRBV5-6 CASSLGQDWGHYEQYF
TRBV7-8 CASTPPGGFQETQYF
TRBV11-2 CASSLSGGDETQYF
TRBV27 CASSLSNNQPQHF
TRBV2 CASSRTGGGQPQHF
TRBV29-1 CSVGRERPTQYF
TRBV29-1 CSVGQGEEGNYGYTF
TRBV5-4 CASSLRRESSYEQYF
TRBV6-5 CASSYASQGWGADTQYF
TRBV6-2/TRBV6-3 CASLRPGGRNEQYF
TRBV20-1 CSALTGSSYEQYF
TRBV7-6 CACSRTGDLGGYTF
TRBV2 CASSEAPDYEAFF
TRBV5-6 CASSLLGELSYNEQFF
TRBV29-1 CSIPDFYNEQFF
TRBV11-1 CASSDGTYYGYTF
TRBV6-1 CASSELAGGYQETQYF
TRBV4-1 CASSQDMAGSPLDETQYF
TRBV7-9 CASSLGEQGFQETQYF
TRBV28 CASSRGRDRGEKLFF
TRBV5-1 CASSLTGAGEQYF
TRBV7-9 CASSDGGEKLFF
TRBV10-3 CATAGDTEAFF
TRBV6-2/TRBV6-3 CASRKSEVRHEKLFF